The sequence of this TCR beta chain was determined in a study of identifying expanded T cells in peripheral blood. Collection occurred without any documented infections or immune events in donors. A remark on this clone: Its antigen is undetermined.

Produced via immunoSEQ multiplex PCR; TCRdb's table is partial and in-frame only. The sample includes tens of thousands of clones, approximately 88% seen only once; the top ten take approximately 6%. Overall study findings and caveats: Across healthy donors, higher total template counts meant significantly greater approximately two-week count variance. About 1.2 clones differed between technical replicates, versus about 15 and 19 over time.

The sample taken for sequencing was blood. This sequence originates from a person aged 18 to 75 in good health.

The CDR3 is CASSPQGTTYGYTF. The CDR3 DNA reads TGTGCCAGCTCACCACAGGGGACAACCTACGGCTACACCTTC. The rearrangement links TRBV18 to TRBJ1-2; D is perhaps TRBD1 (6 bases). Germline-derived CDR1 and CDR2 are KGHSH and LQKENI. The V gene lost 1 base and the J gene lost 8 bases, with 14 bases spanning the gap. The CDR3 has 14 amino acids.